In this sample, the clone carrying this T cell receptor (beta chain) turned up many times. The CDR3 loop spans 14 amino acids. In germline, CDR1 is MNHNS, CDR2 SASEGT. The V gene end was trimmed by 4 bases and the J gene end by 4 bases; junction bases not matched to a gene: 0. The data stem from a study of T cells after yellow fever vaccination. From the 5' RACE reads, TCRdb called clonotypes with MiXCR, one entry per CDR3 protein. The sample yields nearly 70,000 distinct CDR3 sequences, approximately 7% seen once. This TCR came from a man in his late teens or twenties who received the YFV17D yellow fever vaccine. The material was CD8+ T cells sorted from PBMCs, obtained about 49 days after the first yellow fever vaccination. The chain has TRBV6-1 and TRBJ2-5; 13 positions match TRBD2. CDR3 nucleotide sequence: TGTGCCAGCAGTGGACTAGCGGGGGGAGAGACCCAGTACTTC. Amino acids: CASSGLAGGETQYF.